This T cell receptor beta chain stems from a study of blood T cell repertoires in COVID-19. Study at large: In each case, the material was cDNA or gDNA derived from T cells, B-cell-depleted T cells, or PBMCs.

Measured with immunoSEQ multiplex PCR; TCRdb has only the in-frame clones, and not every one. Seen here are tens of thousands of clones, over 80% observed once, and the top ten hold 10%. This CDR3 contains 14 residues. Germline V gives CDR1 MNHEY, CDR2 SMNVEV (reference sequence). With V trimmed by 8 bases and J by 7 bases, 7 bases remained unmatched. The gene calls are TRBV27 and TRBJ2-1, with 11 bases lining up with TRBD2. This clonotype was obtained from a man aged 30-40 years with COVID-19, enrolled during active disease. What was sequenced was peripheral blood. This CDR3 reads CASRYTSGSNEQFF. The CDR3 DNA is TGTGCCAGCCGATATACTAGCGGGAGTAATGAGCAGTTCTTC.